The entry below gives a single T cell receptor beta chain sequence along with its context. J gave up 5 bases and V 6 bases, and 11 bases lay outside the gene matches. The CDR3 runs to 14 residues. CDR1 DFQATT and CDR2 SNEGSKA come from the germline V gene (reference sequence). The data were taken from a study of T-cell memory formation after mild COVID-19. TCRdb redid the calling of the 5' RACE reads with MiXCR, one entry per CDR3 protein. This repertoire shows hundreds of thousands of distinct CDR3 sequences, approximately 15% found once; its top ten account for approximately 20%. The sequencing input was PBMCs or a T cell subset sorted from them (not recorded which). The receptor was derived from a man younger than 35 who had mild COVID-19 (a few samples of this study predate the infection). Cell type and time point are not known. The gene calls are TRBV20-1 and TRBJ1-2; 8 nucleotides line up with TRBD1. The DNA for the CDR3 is TGCAGTGCGAATAGGGACAGGTCGGATTATGGCTACACCTTC. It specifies CSANRDRSDYGYTF.